This T cell receptor beta chain was recorded in a study of breast tumors, draining lymph nodes, adjacent tissues. Study-wide points: The lymph node origin of tumor T cells was framed as consistent with a hypothesis, not demonstrated. Data fit most tumor T cells coming from lymph node, expanding in tumor. Luminal-like breast cancer showed significantly greater tumor-nontumor repertoire similarity than basal-like breast cancer did. Tumor TCR diversity was below lymph nodes but above nontumor tissue.

One entry per CDR3 protein results from TCRdb running MiXCR on the multiplex PCR reads. The sample holds fewer than 85,000 distinct CDR3 sequences, approximately 20% seen once. The lymph nodes were axillary draining lymph nodes from breast cancer patients. This clonotype was observed many times. The antigen remains undetermined. Trimming at V came to 5 bases and at J to 4 bases, leaving 6 bases not matched to a gene. Germline V gene data show CDR1 as LNHDA and CDR2 as SQIVND (reference sequence). This CDR3 region has 14 residues. The clonotype originates from a female donor with breast cancer. Some clones in this sample may be carry-over from other donors' samples. The chain employs TRBV19 and TRBJ2-7, with 9 bases aligning to TRBD1. Input material: axillary lymph node tissue. CDR3 sequence: CASSSGTGIYEQYF. The CDR3 region has the DNA TGTGCCAGTAGTTCCGGGACAGGGATTTACGAGCAGTACTTC. The full variable domain, completed using reference TRBV19 and TRBJ2-7, is DGGITQSPKYLFRKEGQNVTLSCEQNLNHDAMYWYRQDPGQGLRLIYYSQIVNDFQKGDIAEGYSVSREKKESFPLTVTSAQKNPTAFYLCASSSGTGIYEQYFGPGTRLTVT.